This is a list of T cell receptor beta chains from one sample in a study of CD8+ T cells in alopecia areata. The table came from immunoSEQ multiplex PCR; TCRdb's copy has only in-frame clones and leaves some out. Of 35,000 to 45,000 clones listed, roughly 92% are singletons. The sequencing here drew on CD8+ T cells sorted from blood, taken at week 24, from a patient treated with tofacitinib. The receptor set was obtained from a human donor with alopecia areata. Each CDR3 is given with its conserved first and last residue. A D gene is named only where the DNA matches it firmly. Clone size is not always given. Where it is, it says once, few, many or a class for expanded clones.

J gene: TRBJ2-7; clone size: .; V gene: TRBV7-9; D gene: .; CDR3 DNA: TGTGCCAGCAGTCCCCAGGCAGGCGGCTACGAGCAGTACTTC; CDR3 protein: CASSPQAGGYEQYF
J gene: TRBJ2-1; clone size: .; V gene: TRBV29-1; D gene: .; CDR3 DNA: TGCAGCACGAGTCCGAGCAATGAGCAGTTCTTC; CDR3 protein: CSTSPSNEQFF
J gene: TRBJ1-2; clone size: .; V gene: TRBV28; D gene: TRBD1; CDR3 DNA: TGTGCCAGCAGTTTACGGACAGGGTACCGTGGCTACACCTTC; CDR3 protein: CASSLRTGYRGYTF
J gene: TRBJ2-1; clone size: few; V gene: TRBV29-1; D gene: TRBD1; CDR3 DNA: TGCAGCGTTGATGCTGACCCGACAGGGGGTGCCTACAATGAGCAGTTCTTC; CDR3 protein: CSVDADPTGGAYNEQFF
J gene: TRBJ1-5; clone size: once; V gene: TRBV28; D gene: .; CDR3 DNA: TGTGCCAGCAGTTTATTTCTAGGGAGCAATCAGCCCCAGCATTTT; CDR3 protein: CASSLFLGSNQPQHF
J gene: TRBJ2-3; clone size: .; V gene: TRBV13; D gene: .; CDR3 DNA: TGTGCCAGCAGCTCATGGCCCCCTACAAGCACAGATACGCAGTATTTT; CDR3 protein: CASSSWPPTSTDTQYF
J gene: TRBJ2-3; clone size: .; V gene: TRBV2; D gene: .; CDR3 DNA: TGTGCCAGCAGTGACAGTGGGGGCAGGTCTCTGACCCTCTTTAGCACAGATACGCAGTATTTT; CDR3 protein: CASSDSGGRSLTLFSTDTQYF
J gene: TRBJ2-7; clone size: .; V gene: TRBV29-1; D gene: TRBD1; CDR3 DNA: TGCAGCGTTGGAGGGACAGGGGGCGACGAGCAGTACTTC; CDR3 protein: CSVGGTGGDEQYF
J gene: TRBJ2-7; clone size: .; V gene: TRBV29-1; D gene: .; CDR3 DNA: TGCAGCGTCCAAGGGGGTGAGGGACCGGACACCTACGAGCAGTACTTC; CDR3 protein: CSVQGGEGPDTYEQYF
J gene: TRBJ1-2; clone size: .; V gene: TRBV7-9; D gene: TRBD1; CDR3 DNA: TGTGCCAGCAGCCAGAAGGGGACAGGGGGCCACTATGGCTACACCTTC; CDR3 protein: CASSQKGTGGHYGYTF
J gene: TRBJ2-2; clone size: .; V gene: TRBV9; D gene: .; CDR3 DNA: TGTGCCAGCAGCGTAGCTCTGAGTCAGGTCTCAACCGGGGAGCTGTTTTTT; CDR3 protein: CASSVALSQVSTGELFF
J gene: TRBJ2-1; clone size: .; V gene: TRBV7-8; D gene: TRBD1; CDR3 DNA: TGTGCCAGCAGCCCTACAGGGGGCAATGAGCAGTTCTTC; CDR3 protein: CASSPTGGNEQFF
J gene: TRBJ2-7; clone size: .; V gene: TRBV6-1; D gene: .; CDR3 DNA: TGTGCCAGCAGCCTCCTCGTCGAGGTGAACGAGCAGTACTTC; CDR3 protein: CASSLLVEVNEQYF
J gene: TRBJ2-3; clone size: .; V gene: TRBV11-2; D gene: TRBD2; CDR3 DNA: TGTGCCAGCAGCTCCGAACCGACAGCGGGGGTTACAGATACGCAGTATTTT; CDR3 protein: CASSSEPTAGVTDTQYF
J gene: TRBJ2-2; clone size: .; V gene: TRBV27; D gene: TRBD1; CDR3 DNA: TGTGCCGCCGAGGGGGCGACCGGGGAGCTGTTTTTT; CDR3 protein: CAAEGATGELFF
J gene: TRBJ1-1; clone size: .; V gene: TRBV13; D gene: .; CDR3 DNA: TGTGCCAGCAGCTTTTGGGGGGGCATGAACACTGAAGCTTTCTTT; CDR3 protein: CASSFWGGMNTEAFF
J gene: TRBJ2-7; clone size: .; V gene: TRBV7-2; D gene: .; CDR3 DNA: TGTGCCAGCAGCTTATACTTGGGACATAGCTACGAGCAGTACTTC; CDR3 protein: CASSLYLGHSYEQYF
J gene: TRBJ2-7; clone size: .; V gene: TRBV28; D gene: .; CDR3 DNA: TGTGCCAGCAGTTTTAGCCCTTCCAGGCCCCTGGGCAACGAGCAGTACTTC; CDR3 protein: CASSFSPSRPLGNEQYF
J gene: TRBJ2-7; clone size: .; V gene: TRBV7-8; D gene: .; CDR3 DNA: TGTGCCAGCAGCTTAGTCGGGGACACTACCTACGAGCAGTACTTC; CDR3 protein: CASSLVGDTTYEQYF
J gene: TRBJ1-1; clone size: .; V gene: TRBV29-1; D gene: .; CDR3 DNA: TGCAGCGCCGGGACGGACGACACTGAAGCTTTCTTT; CDR3 protein: CSAGTDDTEAFF
J gene: TRBJ2-7; clone size: once; V gene: TRBV11-2; D gene: .; CDR3 DNA: TGTGCCAGCAGCCCAGGAGGGCAGACCTACGAGCAGTACTTC; CDR3 protein: CASSPGGQTYEQYF
J gene: TRBJ2-1; clone size: .; V gene: TRBV6-5; D gene: TRBD1; CDR3 DNA: TGTGCCAGCAGTTACCCCGGACAGGGGAAGCATAATGAGCAGTTCTTC; CDR3 protein: CASSYPGQGKHNEQFF
J gene: TRBJ2-1; clone size: .; V gene: TRBV6-5; D gene: .; CDR3 DNA: TGTGCCAGCAGTCAGACGGGGGATGAGCAGTTCTTC; CDR3 protein: CASSQTGDEQFF
J gene: TRBJ2-7; clone size: .; V gene: TRBV6-6; D gene: .; CDR3 DNA: TGTGCCAGCAGTTACTCGTCCTTATACGAGCAGTACTTC; CDR3 protein: CASSYSSLYEQYF
J gene: TRBJ2-2; clone size: few; V gene: TRBV29-1; D gene: TRBD1; CDR3 DNA: TGCAGCGTCGCACAGGGGTGGGACACCGGGGAGCTGTTTTTT; CDR3 protein: CSVAQGWDTGELFF
J gene: TRBJ2-7; clone size: .; V gene: TRBV27; D gene: TRBD2; CDR3 DNA: TGTGCCAGCAGTATTGGGACTAGCAACGAGCAGTACTTC; CDR3 protein: CASSIGTSNEQYF
J gene: TRBJ2-1; clone size: .; V gene: TRBV19; D gene: TRBD1; CDR3 DNA: TGTGCCAGTAGTATGGACAGGGGGTCTAGCTCCTACAATGAGCAGTTCTTC; CDR3 protein: CASSMDRGSSSYNEQFF
J gene: TRBJ2-3; clone size: .; V gene: TRBV7-8; D gene: .; CDR3 DNA: TGTGCCAGCAGCTCGCTAATCGGGGACACCGAAAAGCCTAGCACAGATACGCAGTATTTT; CDR3 protein: CASSSLIGDTEKPSTDTQYF
J gene: TRBJ2-1; clone size: few; V gene: TRBV23-1; D gene: TRBD1; CDR3 DNA: TGCGCCAGCAGTCAACCCCGAGGGACAGGGTCGAATGAGCAGTTCTTC; CDR3 protein: CASSQPRGTGSNEQFF
J gene: TRBJ2-7; clone size: few; V gene: TRBV27; D gene: .; CDR3 DNA: TGTGCCAGCGGGGGAGACAAAAATCCGGCCTACGAGCAGTACTTC; CDR3 protein: CASGGDKNPAYEQYF
J gene: TRBJ2-7; clone size: .; V gene: TRBV2; D gene: .; CDR3 DNA: TGTGCCAGCAGTGAAGTTCCGGGACTTCGCTCCTACGAGCAGTACTTC; CDR3 protein: CASSEVPGLRSYEQYF
J gene: TRBJ2-7; clone size: .; V gene: TRBV6-5; D gene: .; CDR3 DNA: TGTGCCAGCAGTTACGGCGGCGATTCCTACGAGCAGTACTTC; CDR3 protein: CASSYGGDSYEQYF
J gene: TRBJ2-7; clone size: .; V gene: TRBV7-9; D gene: .; CDR3 DNA: TGTGCCAGCAGCCCCCCGGGGTCTGGCTACGAGCAGTACTTC; CDR3 protein: CASSPPGSGYEQYF
J gene: TRBJ2-3; clone size: .; V gene: TRBV6-1; D gene: .; CDR3 DNA: TGTGCCAGCAGTGAAAGGAGAGGAGGTTTAGATACGCAGTATTTT; CDR3 protein: CASSERRGGLDTQYF
J gene: TRBJ2-7; clone size: .; V gene: TRBV6-1; D gene: .; CDR3 DNA: TGTGCCAGCAGTGAAGCCGGAGGGGAGCAGTACTTC; CDR3 protein: CASSEAGGEQYF
J gene: TRBJ2-1; clone size: .; V gene: TRBV29-1; D gene: .; CDR3 DNA: TGCAGCGTTGAGGGGCTCAATGAGCAGTTCTTC; CDR3 protein: CSVEGLNEQFF
J gene: TRBJ2-2; clone size: .; V gene: TRBV6-1; D gene: TRBD1; CDR3 DNA: TGTGCCAGCAGTGCCGGTGAACCCGGGACAGAATTAAACACCGGGGAGCTGTTTTTT; CDR3 protein: CASSAGEPGTELNTGELFF
J gene: TRBJ2-7; clone size: .; V gene: TRBV29-1; D gene: TRBD1; CDR3 DNA: TGCAGCGTTGACGAGGACAGGGACTCCTACGAGCAGTACTTC; CDR3 protein: CSVDEDRDSYEQYF
J gene: TRBJ2-4; clone size: .; V gene: TRBV12-5; D gene: TRBD1; CDR3 DNA: TGTGCTAGTGGTTTGGTTCCCACTCAGGGGGCGCGGGACATTCAGTACTTC; CDR3 protein: CASGLVPTQGARDIQYF
J gene: TRBJ2-1; clone size: .; V gene: TRBV9; D gene: .; CDR3 DNA: TGTGCCAGCAGCGTAGGTCGGGGCTACAATGAGCAGTTCTTC; CDR3 protein: CASSVGRGYNEQFF
J gene: TRBJ2-7; clone size: .; V gene: TRBV7-9; D gene: .; CDR3 DNA: TGTGCCAGCAGCCCCGAAGGCGACGAGCAGTACTTC; CDR3 protein: CASSPEGDEQYF
J gene: TRBJ2-7; clone size: .; V gene: TRBV5-1; D gene: TRBD1; CDR3 DNA: TGCGCCAGCAGCTTCGTTCAGGACAGGGGGCTTTACGAGCAGTACTTC; CDR3 protein: CASSFVQDRGLYEQYF
J gene: TRBJ2-2; clone size: .; V gene: TRBV7-3; D gene: TRBD2; CDR3 DNA: TGTGCCAGCGGCCTGACCGGACTAGAAAGACCCGGGGAGCTGTTTTTT; CDR3 protein: CASGLTGLERPGELFF
J gene: TRBJ1-3; clone size: .; V gene: TRBV4-3; D gene: .; CDR3 DNA: TGCGCCAGCAGCCAAGATTTAGGGTCTGGAAACACCATATATTTT; CDR3 protein: CASSQDLGSGNTIYF
J gene: TRBJ1-6; clone size: .; V gene: TRBV2; D gene: .; CDR3 DNA: TGTGCCAGCAGGGGGTTATCACCCCTCCACTTT; CDR3 protein: CASRGLSPLHF
J gene: TRBJ1-6; clone size: .; V gene: TRBV10-3; D gene: .; CDR3 DNA: TGTGCCATCAGTGAGGCAAACAGCCTGAGCTCCTATAATTCACCCCTCCACTTT; CDR3 protein: CAISEANSLSSYNSPLHF
J gene: TRBJ2-1; clone size: .; V gene: TRBV9; D gene: .; CDR3 DNA: TGTGCCAGCAGCCCCAGGGGGGGTTTGCAAGACAATGAGCAGTTCTTC; CDR3 protein: CASSPRGGLQDNEQFF
J gene: TRBJ2-2; clone size: .; V gene: TRBV10-3; D gene: .; CDR3 DNA: TGTGCCATCAGTGAGTCTTCCAAGAACACCGGGGAGCTGTTTTTT; CDR3 protein: CAISESSKNTGELFF
J gene: TRBJ2-1; clone size: once; V gene: TRBV15; D gene: .; CDR3 DNA: TGTGCCACCAGCAGAGAAGGGCGGGGGCCGAGGGATGAGCAGTTCTTC; CDR3 protein: CATSREGRGPRDEQFF
J gene: TRBJ2-7; clone size: .; V gene: TRBV1; D gene: .; CDR3 DNA: TGCACCAGCAGCCATCTCTACGAGCAGTACTTC; CDR3 protein: CTSSHLYEQYF
J gene: TRBJ2-1; clone size: .; V gene: TRBV7-9; D gene: .; CDR3 DNA: TGTGCCAGCAGTTTCTCGGGGGCCAGGAATGAGCAGTTCTTC; CDR3 protein: CASSFSGARNEQFF
J gene: TRBJ2-3; clone size: .; V gene: TRBV2; D gene: .; CDR3 DNA: TGTGCCAGTAGGGCCAGGGCCGCAGATACGCAGTATTTT; CDR3 protein: CASRARAADTQYF